This T cell receptor beta chain was obtained from a study of cytomegalovirus exposure and HLA in healthy donors (dated by TCRdb to 2015 to 2018). Notes on the research overall: An earlier analysis of several hundred of the donors reported approximately 300 Gb of sequence data and some 120 million unique TCR beta sequences from about 200 million T cells. A later analysis re-examined previously published TCR beta repertoires from roughly 720 donors and added high-resolution HLA genotyping to investigate patterns of TCR occurrence. An earlier analysis of fewer than 700 of the donors applied high-throughput TCR beta sequencing to assess whether each TCR beta V gene segment acted as functional or pseudogenic. The aim of the study was to test whether cataloging public T cell receptors could identify signatures of past pathogen exposure. The study combined high-throughput TCR immunosequencing, statistical association of individual TCRs with disease status, and machine learning to predict cytomegalovirus infection status. In a later genetic analysis, genome-wide SNP genotypes for 398 of the 666 donors were used, and that subset was treated as a discovery cohort. Across some 400 genotyped donors of the cohort, an average of about 240,000 unique TCR beta nucleotide sequences per donor were sequenced, and roughly 20% of those sequences were non-productive. Both class I and class II loci were covered by HLA typing, at four-digit resolution. Because of strong linkage in the cohort, roughly five DR-DQ haplotypes were treated as single units for association and clustering. The later analysis used no new phenotypic data to find candidate immune exposures, relying instead on TCR beta sequences and their occurrence across donors. Alongside the repertoire data, information on donor age, sex, ethnicity and CMV serostatus was compiled. An early release that covered 500 to 800 HLA-typed donors contained about 300 gigabases of sequencing data and roughly 84 million unique TCR sequences. Along with the roughly 670-subject first cohort, a separate validation cohort of over a hundred different subjects was used. The study used immunosequencing to profile the T cell repertoires of approximately 690 subjects and linked those repertoires to cytomegalovirus serostatus. Every discovery cohort repertoire had been produced on one sequencing platform. The genetic ancestry cluster associated with self-reported Caucasian donors included roughly four fifths of the roughly 390 genotyped donors. Typing coverage differed by locus: A, B, C, DRB1 and DQB1 were typed in roughly 629-630 donors, DQA1 in about 500, DPA1 in some 570, and DPB1 in just under 480.

The germline V and J ends show losses of 7 bases and 6 bases respectively, and no gene match explains 5 bases of the junction. Reading the germline V gene gives CDR1 MNHEY and CDR2 SVGAGI. The CDR3, cysteine through phenylalanine, is 15 amino acids long. CDR3 DNA is the only sequence kept; it has 45 bases, read in frame from the first base. General conclusions and limits of the study: In a later analysis, TCR association rates were found to vary across HLA loci, with the most associated TCRs seen for DRB1 alleles and the fewest for HLA-C alleles. When HLA alleles, especially DR and DQ, strongly co-occurred, attributing TCR associations to individual alleles was difficult. In an earlier analysis of around 600 of the donors, most TCR beta V segments appeared in productive rearrangements about 87% or about 30% of the time, broadly matching IMGT annotations. Correlated functional status among segregating V segments might be attributable to linkage disequilibrium, but an unknown experimental factor could not be ruled out. Because some donors lacked HLA typing at each locus, the association tests relied only on the typed subset. In a later analysis, several top co-occurrence clusters were reported to appear linked to parvovirus B19, influenza, CMV and Epstein-Barr virus. The classifier was reported to diagnose cytomegalovirus status with high specificity and sensitivity in both the original and validation cohorts. In a later genetic analysis, a missense DCLRE1C variant was associated with V-gene and J-gene trimming of TCR beta chains, and the association was replicated in an independent cohort. Most TCR sequences were observed very rarely across donors, whereas some public TCRs were present in many individuals. The study gave a list of some 150 TCR beta chains associated with cytomegalovirus. It was suggested by the authors that the approach could potentially be generalized to other disease states and immunological phenotypes. In a later analysis, most CMV-associated TCR beta chains were found to appear HLA-restricted, with HLA associations seemingly driven largely by CMV exposure. A further reported finding was that TCR beta sequences accurately predicted the HLA-A and HLA-B alleles for most subjects in the first cohort. The 87-base-pair reads could not distinguish some IMGT-functional V segments, including TRBV6-2 and TRBV6-3, so those segments were excluded. For the cohort, immune exposure information was limited to CMV serostatus. Compared with equally common non-associated chains, HLA-associated TCR beta chains in a later analysis were more clonally expanded and had lower generation probabilities. In this cohort, only TCR beta chains were sequenced, and detectable features were limited by the absence of alpha or paired-chain data. A cluster of highly shared sequence variants was judged likely to represent a technical artifact of the sequencing pipeline. Compared with the approximately 700-donor mean, donors in an Asian-associated ancestry cluster had fewer N-insertions in productive TCRs, according to a later genetic analysis. Because counts were too low, approximately 15 rarely observed V segments, including chromosome 9 orphons, were excluded from the earlier analysis of about 500 of the donors. Presence/absence analyses assumed roughly uniform sequencing depth across donors, an assumption that may not hold. At a false discovery rate of 0.05, a later analysis linked 15,000 to 20,000 TCR beta sequences to specific HLA alleles. In vitro tests confirmed that a few of the cytomegalovirus-associated TCR beta chains recognize cytomegalovirus antigens.

Comment on this clone: Its antigen is currently not known. Within one base of it there is no much larger clone, and no base qualities were kept.

Library preparation was by the immunoSEQ multiplex PCR assay. For the multiplex PCR, a mixture combining 60 forward primers for TCR Vbeta segments and 13 reverse primers for TCR Jbeta segments was used. The CDR3 region of rearranged TCR beta genes was amplified from genomic DNA by a multiplex PCR assay. On the Illumina HiSeq System, the amplified TCR beta libraries were sequenced as 87-base-pair reads. The paper's data handling went like this. Across the 600 to 700 repertoires, a later analysis counted about 81 million unique TCR beta chains, roughly 11 million of which were shared by at least two donors. Raw reads were error-corrected and collapsed into unique sequences by a nearest-neighbor algorithm in which closely related sequences were merged to remove PCR and sequencing errors. Alignment of CDR3 sequences to IMGT reference sequences was used to assign V, D and J gene segments. Each retained sequence needed at least a six-nucleotide match to both a V gene segment and a J gene segment. A rearrangement was called productive if the CDR3 had no stop codons and remained in frame with V and J, and every other rearrangement was called non-productive. CDR3 was defined according to IMGT convention as the region running from the second conserved V-encoded cysteine to the conserved J-encoded phenylalanine. The earlier analysis of 500 to 750 of the donors excluded any sequence lacking an unambiguous match to a single V gene segment. In an earlier analysis of more than 500 of the donors, a V segment was called functional when productive rearrangements were above 56.7%, and segregating when the standard deviation between donors exceeded 5%. A statistical classification framework was built to diagnose cytomegalovirus status from the catalog of TCR beta chain sequences. A later analysis assigned V and J genes by comparing TCR nucleotide sequences with IMGT/GENE-DB human TR gene sequences. Using the TCRdist pipeline, a later analysis assigned CDR3 sequences along with most-parsimonious VDJ recombination scenarios. In a later analysis, each TCR beta chain was defined by its CDR3 amino acid sequence together with its V-gene family, and reads lacking a unique V-gene family were excluded. As a way to deal with suspected cross-contamination and a sequencing artifact, a later analysis dropped nearly 600 nucleotide sequences that were highly shared and had low generation probability. In a later analysis, a clonal expansion index was calculated for each public chain from normalized within-repertoire ranks of inferred template counts. Generation probabilities in a later analysis came from a VDJ recombination model fitted to out-of-frame rearrangements, and those results were checked against IGoR. Hypergeometric tests were used in a later analysis to score TCR-TCR, TCR-HLA and TCR-CMV co-occurrence, with a repertoire-size bias correction applied to the TCR pairs. False discovery rates were estimated in a later analysis by permuting HLA or CMV assignments 20 times. A later analysis grouped co-occurring TCRs with DBSCAN, adding TCRdist sequence similarity when clustering within HLA-allele-positive subsets. Repertoires with fewer than 30,000 or more than 120,000 public chains, plus five repertoires with anomalous nucleotide sharing, were excluded from co-occurrence clustering. TCRdb holds this immuneACCESS table with in-frame rearrangements only. Some clones are missing; in checked studies, unresolved V genes explain under half, and the rest has no known cause. For V, J and clone size, that table is used; D and trimming come from the DNA. Across this sample there are under 200,000 clones, with around 83% seen only once. The ten largest clonotypes hold about 0.84% of the sample.

The cohort was made up of around 720 healthy bone marrow donors. Cohort members were all nominally healthy when sampled, although unrecorded immune exposures were likely present. The donor was CMV seronegative and belonged to the group of around 350 seronegative cohort members. Each donor provided a peripheral blood sample, and peripheral blood mononuclear cells were used for TCR beta sequencing. The Qiagen DNeasy Blood Extraction Kit was used to extract genomic DNA from the blood cell samples. The specimen was PBMCs. The chain is made from TRBV6-5 and TRBJ2-2, with 13 central nucleotides matching TRBD2. This clonotype was sampled from a woman under 30 in good health and CMV-seronegative. The CDR3 corresponds to CASTRTSGGSGELFF. The base sequence is TGTGCCAGCACTAGGACTAGCGGGGGATCCGGGGAGCTGTTTTTT.